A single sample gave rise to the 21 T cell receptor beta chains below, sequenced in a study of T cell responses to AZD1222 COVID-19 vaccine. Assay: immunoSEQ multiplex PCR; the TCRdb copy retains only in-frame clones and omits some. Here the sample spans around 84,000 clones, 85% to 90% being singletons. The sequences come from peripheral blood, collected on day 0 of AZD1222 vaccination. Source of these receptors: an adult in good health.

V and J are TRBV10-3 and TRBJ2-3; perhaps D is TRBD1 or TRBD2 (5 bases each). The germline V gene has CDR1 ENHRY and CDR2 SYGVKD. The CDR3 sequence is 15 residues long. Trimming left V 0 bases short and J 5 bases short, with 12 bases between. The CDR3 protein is CAISESGATRDTQYF. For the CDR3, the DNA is TGTGCCATCAGTGAGTCAGGGGCAACTAGAGATACGCAGTATTTT.

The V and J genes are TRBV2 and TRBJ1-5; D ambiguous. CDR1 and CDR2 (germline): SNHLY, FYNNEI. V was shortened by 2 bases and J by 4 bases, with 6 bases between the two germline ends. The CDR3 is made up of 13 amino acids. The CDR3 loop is CASSETVNQPQHF. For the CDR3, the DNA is TGTGCCAGCAGTGAAACAGTAAATCAGCCCCAGCATTTT.

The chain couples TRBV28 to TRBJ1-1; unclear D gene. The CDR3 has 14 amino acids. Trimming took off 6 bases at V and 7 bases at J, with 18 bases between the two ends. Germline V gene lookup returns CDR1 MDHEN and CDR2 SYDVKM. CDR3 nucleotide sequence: TGTGCCAGCAGACAGACTCGGGCGGCAGATGAAGCTTTCTTT. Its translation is CASRQTRAADEAFF.

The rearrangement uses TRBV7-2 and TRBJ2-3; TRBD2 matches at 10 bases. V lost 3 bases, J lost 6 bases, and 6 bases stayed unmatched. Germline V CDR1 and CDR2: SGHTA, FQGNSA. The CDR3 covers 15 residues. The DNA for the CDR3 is TGTGCCAGCAGCTTTTCTAGCGGGAGTGCGGATACGCAGTATTTT. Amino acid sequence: CASSFSSGSADTQYF. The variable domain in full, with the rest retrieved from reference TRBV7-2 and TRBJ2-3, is GAGVSQSPSNKVTEKGKDVELRCDPISGHTALYWYRQSLGQGLEFLIYFQGNSAPDKSGLPSDRFSAERTGGSVSTLTIQRTQQEDSAVYLCASSFSSGSADTQYFGPGTRLTVL.

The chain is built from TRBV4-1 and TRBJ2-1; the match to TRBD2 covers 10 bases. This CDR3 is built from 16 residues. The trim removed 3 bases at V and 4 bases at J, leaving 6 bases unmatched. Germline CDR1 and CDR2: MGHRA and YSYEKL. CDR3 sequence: CASSHLGLAEYNEQFF. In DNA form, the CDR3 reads TGCGCCAGCAGCCACCTCGGACTAGCGGAATACAATGAGCAGTTCTTC.

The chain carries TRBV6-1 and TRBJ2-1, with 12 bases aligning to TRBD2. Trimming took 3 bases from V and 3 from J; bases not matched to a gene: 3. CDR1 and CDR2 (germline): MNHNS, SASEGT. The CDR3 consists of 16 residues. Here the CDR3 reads CASSEWTSGNYNEQFF. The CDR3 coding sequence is TGTGCCAGCAGTGAGTGGACTAGCGGGAACTACAATGAGCAGTTCTTC.

The DNA of the CDR3 is TGTGCCAGCAGCTTGGCTGGGGAGCATGGCTACACCTTC. Its protein product is CASSLAGEHGYTF. The chain combines TRBV5-4 with TRBJ1-2; D remains unclear. Germline lookup yields CDR1 SGHNT and CDR2 YYREEE (reference sequence). The CDR3 covers 13 residues. Trimming cost V 0 bases and J 6 bases, with 9 bases left between them. Full variable domain (remainder filled in from reference TRBV5-4 and TRBJ1-2): ETGVTQSPTHLIKTRGQQVTLRCSSQSGHNTVSWYQQALGQGPQFIFQYYREEENGRGNFPPRFSGLQFPNYSSELNVNALELDDSALYLCASSLAGEHGYTFGSGTRLTVV.

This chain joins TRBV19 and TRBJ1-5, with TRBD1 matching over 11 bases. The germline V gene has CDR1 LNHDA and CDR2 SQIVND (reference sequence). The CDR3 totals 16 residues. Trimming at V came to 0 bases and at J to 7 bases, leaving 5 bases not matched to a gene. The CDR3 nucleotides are TGTGCCAGTAGTATAGAGAGGACAGGGGGCGGGCAGCCCCAGCATTTT. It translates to CASSIERTGGGQPQHF.

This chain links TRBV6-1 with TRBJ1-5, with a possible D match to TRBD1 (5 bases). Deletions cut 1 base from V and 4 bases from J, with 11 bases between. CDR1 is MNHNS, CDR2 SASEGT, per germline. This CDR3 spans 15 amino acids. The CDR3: CASSEGGHPNQPQHF. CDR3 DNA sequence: TGTGCCAGCAGTGAAGGTGGACACCCAAATCAGCCCCAGCATTTT.

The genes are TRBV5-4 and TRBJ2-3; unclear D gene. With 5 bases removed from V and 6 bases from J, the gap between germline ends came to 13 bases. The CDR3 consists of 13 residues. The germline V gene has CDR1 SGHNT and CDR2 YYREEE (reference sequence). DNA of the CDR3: TGTGCCAGCAGTTCCTGGTCATTTGATACGCAGTATTTT. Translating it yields CASSSWSFDTQYF. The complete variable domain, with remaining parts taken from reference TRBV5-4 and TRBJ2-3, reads ETGVTQSPTHLIKTRGQQVTLRCSSQSGHNTVSWYQQALGQGPQFIFQYYREEENGRGNFPPRFSGLQFPNYSSELNVNALELDDSALYLCASSSWSFDTQYFGPGTRLTVL.

CDR3 bases: TGTGCCATCAGACCGGGACAGGCCTCAAACTATGGCTACACCTTC. Translated, it gives CAIRPGQASNYGYTF. This chain joins TRBV10-3 and TRBJ1-2, with 8 positions matching TRBD1. CDR1 and CDR2 (germline): ENHRY, SYGVKD. V lost 6 bases to trimming and J lost 2 bases; unmatched junction nucleotides: 8. CDR3 length equals 15 residues.

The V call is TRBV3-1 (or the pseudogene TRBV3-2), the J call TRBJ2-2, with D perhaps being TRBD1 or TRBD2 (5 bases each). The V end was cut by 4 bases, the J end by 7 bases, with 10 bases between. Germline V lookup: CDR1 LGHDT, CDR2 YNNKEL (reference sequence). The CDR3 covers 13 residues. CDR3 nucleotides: TGTGCCAGCAGCCCCGGGACCAACGGGGAGCTGTTTTTT. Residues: CASSPGTNGELFF.

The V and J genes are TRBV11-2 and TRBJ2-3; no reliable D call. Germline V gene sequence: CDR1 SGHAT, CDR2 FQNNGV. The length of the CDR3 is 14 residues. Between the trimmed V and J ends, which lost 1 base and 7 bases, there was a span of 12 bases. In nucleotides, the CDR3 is TGTGCCAGCAGCTTAGGGTCCCCTGCTAATACGCAGTATTTT. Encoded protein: CASSLGSPANTQYF.

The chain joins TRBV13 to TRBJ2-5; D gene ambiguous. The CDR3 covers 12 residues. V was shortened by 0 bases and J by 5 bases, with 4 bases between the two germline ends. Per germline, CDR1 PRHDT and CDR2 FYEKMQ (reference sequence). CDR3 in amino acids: CASSLGPETQYF. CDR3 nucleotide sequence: TGTGCCAGCAGCTTAGGGCCGGAGACCCAGTACTTC.

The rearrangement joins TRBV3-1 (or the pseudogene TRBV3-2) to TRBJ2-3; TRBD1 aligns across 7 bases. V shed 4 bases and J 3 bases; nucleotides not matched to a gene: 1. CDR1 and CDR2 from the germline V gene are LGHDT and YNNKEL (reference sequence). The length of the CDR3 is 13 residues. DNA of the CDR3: TGTGCCAGCAGCCTCAGGGGGACAGATACGCAGTATTTT. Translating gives CASSLRGTDTQYF.

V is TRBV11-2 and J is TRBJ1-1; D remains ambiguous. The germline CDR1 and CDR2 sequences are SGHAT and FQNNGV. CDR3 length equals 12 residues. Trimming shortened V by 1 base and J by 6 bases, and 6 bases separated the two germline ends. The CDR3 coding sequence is TGTGCCAGCAGCTTAGGTCCCGCTGAAGCTTTCTTT. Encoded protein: CASSLGPAEAFF.

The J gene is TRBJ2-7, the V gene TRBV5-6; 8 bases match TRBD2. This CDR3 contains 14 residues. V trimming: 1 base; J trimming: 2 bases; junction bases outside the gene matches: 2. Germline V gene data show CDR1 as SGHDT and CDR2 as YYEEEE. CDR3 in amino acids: CASSLSGRTYEQYF. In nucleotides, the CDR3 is TGTGCCAGCAGCTTGAGCGGGAGAACCTACGAGCAGTACTTC.

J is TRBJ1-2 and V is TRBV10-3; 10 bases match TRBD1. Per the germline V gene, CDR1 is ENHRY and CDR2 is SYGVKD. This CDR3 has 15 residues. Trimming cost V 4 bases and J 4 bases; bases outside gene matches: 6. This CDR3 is CAISGTGGEFYGYTF. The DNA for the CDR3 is TGTGCCATCAGTGGGACAGGGGGTGAATTCTATGGCTACACCTTC.

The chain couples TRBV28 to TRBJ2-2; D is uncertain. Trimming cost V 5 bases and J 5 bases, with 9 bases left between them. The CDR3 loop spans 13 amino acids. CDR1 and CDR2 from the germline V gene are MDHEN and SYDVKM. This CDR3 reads CASSPYGTGELFF. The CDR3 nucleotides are TGTGCCAGCAGTCCCTACGGTACCGGGGAGCTGTTTTTT.

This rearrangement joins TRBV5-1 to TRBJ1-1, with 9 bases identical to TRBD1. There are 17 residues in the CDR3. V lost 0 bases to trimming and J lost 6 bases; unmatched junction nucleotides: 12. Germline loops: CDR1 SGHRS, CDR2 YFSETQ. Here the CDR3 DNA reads TGCGCCAGCAGCTTGGAGGCTCCGGGACAGGGAGGATCTGAAGCTTTCTTT. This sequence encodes CASSLEAPGQGGSEAFF.

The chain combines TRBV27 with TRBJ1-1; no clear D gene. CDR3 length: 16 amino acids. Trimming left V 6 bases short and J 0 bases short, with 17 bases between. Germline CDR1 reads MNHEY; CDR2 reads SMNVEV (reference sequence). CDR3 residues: CASSPSRRDMNTEAFF. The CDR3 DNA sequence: TGTGCCAGCAGCCCATCCCGACGGGATATGAACACTGAAGCTTTCTTT.